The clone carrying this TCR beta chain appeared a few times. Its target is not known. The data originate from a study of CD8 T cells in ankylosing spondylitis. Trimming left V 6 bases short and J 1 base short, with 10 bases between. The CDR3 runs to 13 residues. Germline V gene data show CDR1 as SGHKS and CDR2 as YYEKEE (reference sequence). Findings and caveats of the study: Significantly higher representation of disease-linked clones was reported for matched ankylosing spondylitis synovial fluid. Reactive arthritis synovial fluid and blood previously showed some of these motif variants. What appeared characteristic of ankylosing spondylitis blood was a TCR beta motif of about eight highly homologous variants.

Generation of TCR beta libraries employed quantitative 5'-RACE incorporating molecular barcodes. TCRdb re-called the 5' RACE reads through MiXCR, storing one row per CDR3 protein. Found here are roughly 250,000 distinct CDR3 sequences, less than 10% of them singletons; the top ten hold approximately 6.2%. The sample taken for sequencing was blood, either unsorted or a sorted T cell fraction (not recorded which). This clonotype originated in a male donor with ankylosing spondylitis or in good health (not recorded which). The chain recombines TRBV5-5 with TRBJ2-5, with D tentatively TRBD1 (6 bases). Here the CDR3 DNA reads TGTGCCAGCAATGGGACACCCCAAGAGACCCAGTACTTC. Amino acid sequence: CASNGTPQETQYF.